Below, 17 T cell receptor beta chains from the same sample are listed, as sequenced in a study of shared clonotypes between healthy human individuals (dated by TCRdb to 2020 to 2022). The library relied on the immunoSEQ multiplex PCR assay. Imported from immuneACCESS, the table was reduced by TCRdb to in-frame sequences with V and J called. These copies leave out some clones; in studies compared against another copy, an unresolved V gene accounts for under half, and the cause of the remainder is not known. The sample has about 960,000 clones on record, approximately 80% of them singletons. The ten largest clones take up approximately 1.5% of the sample. Sequenced: memory CD4+ T cells sorted from blood. This sample's cell subset or site label indicates: CD45RA-negative fraction. The receptors shown here come from a man between 18 and 35 years old in good health.

The chain recombines TRBV12-5 with TRBJ1-6; D is unresolved. From germline, CDR1 is LGHNT and CDR2 FRNRAP. V lost 6 bases, J lost 7 bases, and 13 bases lay in between. This CDR3 has 14 amino acids. CDR3 in DNA: TGTGCTAGTGGCCAGATGGGCGGCAATTCACCCCTCCACTTT. Its translation: CASGQMGGNSPLHF.

J is TRBJ1-2 and V is TRBV29-1; possible D gene TRBD1, 6 bases. This CDR3 is built from 15 residues. Germline V CDR1 and CDR2: SQVTM, ANQGSEA. Trimming removed 3 bases from V and 2 bases from J, with 16 bases in between. The CDR3 DNA is TGCAGCGTTGATTATCCCGGACAGCCGAACTATGGCTACACCTTC. Amino acids: CSVDYPGQPNYGYTF.

The chain uses TRBV2 and TRBJ1-2; 11 nucleotides line up with TRBD1. The ends lost 5 bases at V and 4 bases at J; junction bases unmatched: 9. The V gene's germline CDR1 is SNHLY and CDR2 FYNNEI. The CDR3 runs to 16 residues. CDR3 coding DNA: TGTGCCAGCAGTCCCCTAGGGACAGGGGGTAGCTATGGCTACACCTTC. Amino acids: CASSPLGTGGSYGYTF.

The genes are TRBV21-1 and TRBJ1-6; the table calls TRBD1, which could not be checked here. TRBV21-1 is a documented pseudogene. This CDR3 region has 15 residues. The DNA for the CDR3 is TGTGCCAGCAGCAAAGCTGCACAGTCCCATTCACCCCTCCACTTT. This gives the protein CASSKAAQSHSPLHF.

Only a few counts were recorded for this clone. This chain connects TRBV19 to TRBJ2-3; D is undetermined. There are 15 residues in the CDR3. The germline V gene encodes CDR1 LNHDA and CDR2 SQIVND (reference sequence). V dropped 4 bases and J dropped 0 bases, with 11 bases sitting between them. CDR3 nucleotide sequence: TGTGCCAGTAGTAAGACGCGATCTAGCACAGATACGCAGTATTTT. Its protein product is CASSKTRSSTDTQYF.

The rearrangement links TRBV10-3 to TRBJ1-2; no definite D call. Germline CDR1 is ENHRY and CDR2 is SYGVKD. This CDR3 comprises 14 residues. V lost 0 bases and J lost 1, with 6 bases in between. The CDR3 sequence: CAISESQYNYGYTF. The DNA for the CDR3 is TGTGCCATCAGTGAGTCTCAGTATAACTATGGCTACACCTTC.

The chain recombines TRBV5-1 with TRBJ2-5, with TRBD1 identical over 11 bases. Germline loops: CDR1 SGHRS, CDR2 YFSETQ. This CDR3 is built from 15 residues. After removal of 4 bases from V and 3 bases from J, the junction contained 5 bases not matched to a gene. CDR3 nucleotide sequence: TGCGCCAGCAGCCCGGGGACAGGGGGTGAAGAGACCCAGTACTTC. This sequence encodes CASSPGTGGEETQYF.

The chain recombines TRBV28 with TRBJ1-2, with D unresolved. This CDR3 comprises 15 residues. V lost 6 bases, J lost 2 bases, and 16 bases lay in between. Germline V gene data show CDR1 as MDHEN and CDR2 as SYDVKM. The CDR3 reads CASRNFGFGNYGYTF. Here the CDR3 DNA reads TGTGCCAGCAGAAATTTTGGGTTCGGGAACTATGGCTACACCTTC.

DNA of the CDR3: TGTGCCAGCAGCTTGGACGGGTTAGGGACCCAGTACTTC. It yields the protein CASSLDGLGTQYF. The rearrangement links TRBV11-3 to TRBJ2-5; no clear D gene. CDR1 SGHNT and CDR2 YENEEA come from the germline V gene. The V end lost 3 bases, the J end lost 7 bases, and 12 bases lay between the germline ends. The CDR3 runs 13 residues. Full variable domain (remainder filled in from reference TRBV11-3 and TRBJ2-5): EAGVVQSPRYKIIEKKQPVAFWCNPISGHNTLYWYLQNLGQGPELLIRYENEEAVDDSQLPKDRFSAERLKGVDSTLKIQPAELGDSAVYLCASSLDGLGTQYFGPGTRLLVL.

V usage is TRBV30 and J usage is TRBJ2-1; D might be TRBD2 (6 bases). The CDR3 loop spans 14 amino acids. V lost 3 bases and J 5 bases, leaving 14 bases between the germline ends. Germline values: CDR1 GTSNPN, CDR2 SVGIG (reference sequence). CDR3 amino acids: CAWSPGLGNNEQFF. In nucleotides, the CDR3 is TGTGCCTGGAGCCCGGGACTGGGCAACAATGAGCAGTTCTTC.

For this clone: A much larger clone is a single base away; this may be a read error. The rearrangement joins TRBV2 to TRBJ2-3; 9 nucleotides match TRBD1. Per germline, CDR1 SNHLY and CDR2 FYNNEI. V shed 7 bases and J 3 bases; nucleotides not matched to a gene: 2. The CDR3 is 13 amino acids. The chain's CDR3 is CASTGQGTDTQYF. The CDR3 DNA is TGTGCCAGCACTGGACAGGGGACAGATACGCAGTATTTT.

This CDR3 is CASSQLAAEQFF. CDR3 bases: TGTGCCAGCAGCCAACTAGCGGCTGAGCAGTTCTTC. V usage is TRBV9 and J usage is TRBJ2-1, with TRBD2 identical over 8 bases. This CDR3 comprises 12 residues. Germline CDR1 and CDR2: SGDLS and YYNGEE. V lost 4 bases, J lost 9 bases, and 3 bases stayed unmatched.

This clone was seen many times. The rearrangement uses TRBV11-2 and TRBJ1-1; a weak D match, TRBD1 (5 bases). Germline V gene lookup returns CDR1 SGHAT and CDR2 FQNNGV. The CDR3 consists of 15 residues. The V and J ends lost 5 bases and 3 bases respectively, with 16 bases between them. CDR3 residues: CASSPLLGGDTEAFF. DNA for the CDR3: TGTGCCAGCAGCCCCTTGCTGGGGGGGGACACTGAAGCTTTCTTT.

The gene calls are TRBV19 and TRBJ1-5, with D hard to call. Per the germline V gene, CDR1 is LNHDA and CDR2 is SQIVND (reference sequence). This CDR3 is built from 22 residues. The V end was cut by 3 bases, the J end by 0 bases, with 30 bases between. The CDR3, as DNA: TGTGCCAGTAGTATTGGGTGGTGGAGACAATCTCTTTCGGACTATAGCAATCAGCCCCAGCATTTT. Amino acids: CASSIGWWRQSLSDYSNQPQHF.

There are a few counts of this clone. The chain employs TRBV29-1 and TRBJ2-3, with no clear D. The CDR3 totals 12 residues. The V end was cut by 2 bases, the J end by 4 bases, with 7 bases between. CDR1 is SQVTM, CDR2 ANQGSEA, per germline. The CDR3 DNA reads TGCAGCGTTGAACCGGTGGCAGATACGCAGTATTTT. Its protein is CSVEPVADTQYF.

This clone was seen ten or more times. The chain recombines TRBV11-2 with TRBJ2-5; 7 nucleotides line up with TRBD1. In germline, CDR1 is SGHAT, CDR2 FQNNGV. J was trimmed by 4 bases and V by 5 bases; bases with no gene match: 13. This CDR3 is built from 16 residues. The DNA of the CDR3 is TGTGCCAGCAGCAACGCTGACAGGGTATTAGGAGAGACCCAGTACTTC. It is translated as CASSNADRVLGETQYF. The full variable domain, rest sourced from reference TRBV11-2 and TRBJ2-5, is EAGVAQSPRYKIIEKRQSVAFWCNPISGHATLYWYQQILGQGPKLLIQFQNNGVVDDSQLPKDRFSAERLKGVDSTLKIQPAKLEDSAVYLCASSNADRVLGETQYFGPGTRLLVL.

V is TRBV2 and J is TRBJ1-2; D is uncertain. The CDR3 has 14 amino acids. Germline CDR1 SNHLY, CDR2 FYNNEI. V lost 7 bases and J 4 bases, leaving 16 bases between the germline ends. The CDR3 is CASNEEMIGYGYTF. Here the CDR3 DNA reads TGTGCCAGCAACGAGGAGATGATTGGCTATGGCTACACCTTC.